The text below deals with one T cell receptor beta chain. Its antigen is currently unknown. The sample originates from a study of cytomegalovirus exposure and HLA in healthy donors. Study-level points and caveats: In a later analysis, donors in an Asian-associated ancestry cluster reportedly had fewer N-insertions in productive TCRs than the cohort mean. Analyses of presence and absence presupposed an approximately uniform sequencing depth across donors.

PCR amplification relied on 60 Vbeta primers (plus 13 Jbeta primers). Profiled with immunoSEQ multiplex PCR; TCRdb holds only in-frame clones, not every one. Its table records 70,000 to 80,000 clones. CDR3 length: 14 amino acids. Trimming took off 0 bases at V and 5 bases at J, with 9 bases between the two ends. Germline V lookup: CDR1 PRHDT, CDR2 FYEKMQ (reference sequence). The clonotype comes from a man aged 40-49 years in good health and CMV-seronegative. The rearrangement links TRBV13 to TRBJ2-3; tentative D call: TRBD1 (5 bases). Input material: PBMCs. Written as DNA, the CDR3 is TGTGCCAGCAGCTTAGGGGTCAGGGTAGATACGCAGTATTTT. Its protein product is CASSLGVRVDTQYF.